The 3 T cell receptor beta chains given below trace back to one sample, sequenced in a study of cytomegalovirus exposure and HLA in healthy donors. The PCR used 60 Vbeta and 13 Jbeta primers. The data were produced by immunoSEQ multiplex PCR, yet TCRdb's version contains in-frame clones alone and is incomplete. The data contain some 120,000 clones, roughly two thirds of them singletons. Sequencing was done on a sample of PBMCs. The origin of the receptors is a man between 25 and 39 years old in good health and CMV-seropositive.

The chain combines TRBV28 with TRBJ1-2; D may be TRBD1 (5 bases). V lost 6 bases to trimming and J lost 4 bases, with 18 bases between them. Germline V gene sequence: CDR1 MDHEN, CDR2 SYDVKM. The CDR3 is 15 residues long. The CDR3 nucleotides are TGTGCCAGCAGCCCGGGGGGAATCTCACCCTATGGCTACACCTTC. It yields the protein CASSPGGISPYGYTF.

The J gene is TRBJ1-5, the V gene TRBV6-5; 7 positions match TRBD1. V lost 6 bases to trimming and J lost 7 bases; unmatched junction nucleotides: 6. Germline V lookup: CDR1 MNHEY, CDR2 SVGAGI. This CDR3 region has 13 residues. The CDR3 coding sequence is TGTGCCAGCAGGGTTTCAGGGGGACAGCCCCAGCATTTT. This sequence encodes CASRVSGGQPQHF.

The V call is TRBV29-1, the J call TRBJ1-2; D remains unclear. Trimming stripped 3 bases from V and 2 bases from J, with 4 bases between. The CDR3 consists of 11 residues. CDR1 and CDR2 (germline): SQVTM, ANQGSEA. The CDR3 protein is CSVDQNYGYTF. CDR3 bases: TGCAGCGTTGACCAGAACTATGGCTACACCTTC.